This T cell receptor (beta chain) was captured in a study of cytomegalovirus exposure and HLA in healthy donors. V shed 0 bases and J 1 base; nucleotides not matched to a gene: 5. Per germline, CDR1 SGDLS and CDR2 YYNGEE. The CDR3 covers 16 residues. It was with 60 Vbeta and 13 Jbeta primers that the PCR ran. The repertoire was sequenced with immunoSEQ multiplex PCR; TCRdb's copy has only in-frame clones and lacks some. The data contain 160,000 or so clones, 80% of them singletons. The chain couples TRBV9 to TRBJ2-7; 9 nucleotides match TRBD1. This sequence was found in a man aged 25 to 40 in good health and CMV-seronegative. Sequences were obtained from PBMCs. The CDR3 DNA follows: TGTGCCAGCAGCGTAGGTTTCGGGACAGGGTCCTACGAGCAGTACTTC. Amino acid sequence: CASSVGFGTGSYEQYF.